This passage covers 10 T cell receptor beta chains from one sample sequenced in a study of OX40 agonist ivuxolimab in advanced cancers. The table came from immunoSEQ multiplex PCR; TCRdb's copy has only in-frame clones and leaves some out. The table shows more than 35,000 clones, with over 60% occurring only once. The source was CD4+ or CD8+ T cells sorted from blood, collected in a trial of the OX40 agonist ivuxolimab. All receptors derive from an adult with an advanced solid tumor such as melanoma, head and neck, liver or kidney cancer.

The V and J genes are TRBV29-1 and TRBJ2-5; TRBD2 matches at 11 bases. CDR1 and CDR2 from the germline V gene are SQVTM and ANQGSEA. This CDR3 is built from 14 residues. V lost 4 bases to trimming and J lost 9 bases; unmatched junction nucleotides: 10. The CDR3 here is CSVVDSGGGGAQYF. CDR3 DNA sequence: TGCAGCGTTGTAGATAGCGGGGGGGGTGGGGCCCAGTACTTC. The whole variable domain, remainder taken from reference TRBV29-1 and TRBJ2-5, is SAVISQKPSRDICQRGTSLTIQCQVDSQVTMMFWYRQQPGQSLTLIATANQGSEATYESGFVIDKFPISRPNLTFSTLTVSNMSPEDSSIYLCSVVDSGGGGAQYFGPGTRLLVL.

V and J are TRBV18 and TRBJ1-1; D not certain. V lost 4 bases and J lost 3, with 9 bases in between. Per the germline V gene, CDR1 is KGHSH and CDR2 is LQKENI. CDR3 length equals 13 residues. The CDR3 nucleotides read TGTGCCAGCTCACTCCTAGCGGACACTGAAGCTTTCTTT. It specifies CASSLLADTEAFF.

The V call is TRBV7-2, the J call TRBJ2-7, with TRBD1 matching over 7 bases. CDR3 length: 15 amino acids. V lost 5 bases and J lost 4; bases outside the gene matches: 11. Germline V gene data show CDR1 as SGHTA and CDR2 as FQGNSA. The CDR3 nucleotides read TGTGCCAGCAGCGCCCCGACAGGGATCGGTTACGAGCAGTACTTC. Protein product: CASSAPTGIGYEQYF.

This clone came up a few times. This chain uses TRBV18 with TRBJ1-4; TRBD1 is a possible D gene (5 bases). Germline CDR1 is KGHSH and CDR2 is LQKENI. V was trimmed by 5 bases and J by 5 bases, leaving 9 bases between them. The CDR3 length is 13 residues. CDR3 region: CASSKGQNEKLFF. The CDR3 bases are TGTGCCAGCTCAAAGGGGCAAAATGAAAAACTGTTTTTT. Together with reference TRBV18 and TRBJ1-4, the CDR3 gives the full variable domain: NAGVMQNPRHLVRRRGQEARLRCSPMKGHSHVYWYRQLPEEGLKFMVYLQKENIIDESGMPKERFSAEFPKEGPSILRIQQVVRGDSAAYFCASSKGQNEKLFFGSGTQLSVL.

V is TRBV11-2 and J is TRBJ1-2, with D unresolved. Germline loops: CDR1 SGHAT, CDR2 FQNNGV. CDR3 size: 14 residues. Trimming took 1 base from V and 2 from J, leaving 8 bases between them. The CDR3 loop is CASSLAEQNYGYTF. CDR3 nucleotides: TGTGCCAGCAGCTTAGCTGAACAGAACTATGGCTACACCTTC.

CDR3 nucleotides: TGTGCCGGCCACTCCCTCCGGGACTTGGCTGAAGCTTTCTTT. It yields the protein CAGHSLRDLAEAFF. V is TRBV30 and J is TRBJ1-1; D is perhaps TRBD1 (5 bases). This CDR3 is 14 amino acids long. The V gene's germline CDR1 is GTSNPN and CDR2 SVGIG (reference sequence). V lost 8 bases and J 6 bases, leaving 22 bases between the germline ends.

This clone was seen only once. This chain links TRBV5-1 with TRBJ2-1; 11 bases line up with TRBD2. The CDR3 is made up of 16 amino acids. Trimming cost V 5 bases and J 4 bases; bases outside gene matches: 8. CDR1 is SGHRS and CDR2 is YFSETQ in the germline V gene. CDR3 coding DNA: TGCGCCAGCAGACTTCTAGCGGGAGGAAGTTACAATGAGCAGTTCTTC. Protein: CASRLLAGGSYNEQFF. The full variable domain, in which reference TRBV5-1 and TRBJ2-1 provide the parts outside the CDR3, is KAGVTQTPRYLIKTRGQQVTLSCSPISGHRSVSWYQQTPGQGLQFLFEYFSETQRNKGNFPGRFSGRQFSNSRSEMNVSTLELGDSALYLCASRLLAGGSYNEQFFGPGTRLTVL.

This chain links TRBV29-1 with TRBJ2-5, with no clear D. This CDR3 contains 11 residues. Trimming took 6 bases from V and 4 from J, leaving 9 bases between them. In germline, CDR1 is SQVTM, CDR2 ANQGSEA. In nucleotides, the CDR3 is TGCAGCGTCAAGATGGGAGAGACCCAGTACTTC. Its protein product is CSVKMGETQYF.

The V call is TRBV19, the J call TRBJ1-5; 7 nucleotides match TRBD1. V gave up 7 bases and J gave up 4 bases; unmatched junction bases: 4. The CDR3 consists of 13 residues. From germline, CDR1 is LNHDA and CDR2 SQIVND (reference sequence). In DNA, the CDR3 is TGTGCCAGTACCCTACAGGGGAATCAGCCCCAGCATTTT. Translating gives CASTLQGNQPQHF.

The V gene is TRBV30, the J gene TRBJ2-5; D remains unclear. The germline V and J ends were trimmed by 3 bases and 7 bases, with 9 bases remaining between them. CDR1 and CDR2 from the germline V gene are GTSNPN and SVGIG (reference sequence). This CDR3 is 11 amino acids long. The CDR3 loop reads CAWSPQRTQYF. The CDR3 DNA sequence: TGTGCCTGGAGCCCGCAGCGGACCCAGTACTTC.